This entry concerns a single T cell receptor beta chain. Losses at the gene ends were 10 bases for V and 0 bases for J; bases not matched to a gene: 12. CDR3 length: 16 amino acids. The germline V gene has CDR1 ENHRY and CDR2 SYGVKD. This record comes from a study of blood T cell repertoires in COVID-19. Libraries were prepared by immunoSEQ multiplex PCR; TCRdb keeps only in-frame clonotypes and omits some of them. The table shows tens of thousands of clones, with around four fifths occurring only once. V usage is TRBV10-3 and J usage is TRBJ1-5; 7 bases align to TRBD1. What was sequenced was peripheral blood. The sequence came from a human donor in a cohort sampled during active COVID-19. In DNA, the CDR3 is TGTGCCACAGAAAATGACAGGGCATATAGCAATCAGCCCCAGCATTTT. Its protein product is CATENDRAYSNQPQHF.